This T cell receptor (beta chain) was retrieved from a study of PD-1 blockade in classical Hodgkin lymphoma. Study overall: A 3 mg/kg intravenous dose of nivolumab was received by patients every 2 weeks. Regarding the study as a whole: Reported baseline diversity: healthy donors highest, relapsed/refractory patients lowest.

Sequencing used immunoSEQ multiplex PCR; TCRdb keeps in-frame clones, though not all of them. The data hold under 95,000 clones, with about 93% observed a single time. In every patient, relapse followed autologous stem cell transplantation, while exposure to brentuximab vedotin differed. Germline values: CDR1 LGHNA, CDR2 YNFKEQ. V gave up 4 bases and J gave up 6 bases; unmatched junction bases: 14. The CDR3 covers 18 residues. A remark on this clone: Its cognate antigen is unknown.

The V call is TRBV4-2, the J call TRBJ1-6; 8 bases are a match to TRBD1. The clonotype comes from a human donor with classical Hodgkin lymphoma. The input for sequencing was peripheral blood mononuclear cells (PBMCs), taken at baseline. The CDR3 region is CASSPSPPQGAVNSPLHF. The CDR3 coding sequence is TGTGCCAGCAGCCCCTCACCTCCGCAGGGGGCAGTTAATTCACCCCTCCACTTT.